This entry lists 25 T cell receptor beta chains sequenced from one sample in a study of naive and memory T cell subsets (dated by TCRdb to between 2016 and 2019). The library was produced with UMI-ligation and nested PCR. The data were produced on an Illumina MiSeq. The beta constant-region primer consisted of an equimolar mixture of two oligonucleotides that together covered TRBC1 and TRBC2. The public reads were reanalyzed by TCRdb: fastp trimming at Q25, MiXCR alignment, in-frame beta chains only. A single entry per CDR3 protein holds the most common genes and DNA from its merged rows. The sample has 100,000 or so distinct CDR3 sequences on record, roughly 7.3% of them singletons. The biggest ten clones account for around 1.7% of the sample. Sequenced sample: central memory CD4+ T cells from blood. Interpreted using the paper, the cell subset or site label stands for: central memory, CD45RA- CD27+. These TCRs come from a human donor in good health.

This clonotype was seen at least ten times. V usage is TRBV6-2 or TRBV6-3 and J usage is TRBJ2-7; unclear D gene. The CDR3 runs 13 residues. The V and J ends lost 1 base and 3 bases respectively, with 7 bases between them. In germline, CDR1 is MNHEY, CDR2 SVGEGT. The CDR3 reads CASSYFAYYEQYF. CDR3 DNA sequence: TGTGCCAGCAGTTACTTCGCTTACTACGAGCAGTACTTC.

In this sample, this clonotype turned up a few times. The CDR3 DNA reads as TGTGCCAGCAGTGTAGGGGGAGCTAACTATGGCTACACCTTC. Encoded protein: CASSVGGANYGYTF. The chain combines TRBV2 with TRBJ1-2, with D possibly being TRBD1 (6 bases). Germline V gives CDR1 SNHLY, CDR2 FYNNEI. The CDR3 covers 14 residues. Trimming left V 4 bases short and J 0 bases short, with 9 bases between.

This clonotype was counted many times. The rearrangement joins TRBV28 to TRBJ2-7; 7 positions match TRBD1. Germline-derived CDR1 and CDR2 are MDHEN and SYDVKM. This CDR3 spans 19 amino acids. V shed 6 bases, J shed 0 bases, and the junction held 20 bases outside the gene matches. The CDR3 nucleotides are TGTGCCAGCAGGCGGTCCAGACAGGGCCTCCGGGCTAGCTCCTACGAGCAGTACTTC. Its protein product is CASRRSRQGLRASSYEQYF.

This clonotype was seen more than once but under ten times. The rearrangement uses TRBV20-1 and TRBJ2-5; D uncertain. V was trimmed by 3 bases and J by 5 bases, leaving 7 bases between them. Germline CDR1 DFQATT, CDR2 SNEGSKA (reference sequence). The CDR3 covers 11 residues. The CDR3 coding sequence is TGCAGTGCTAGGCTGCGGGAGACCCAGTACTTC. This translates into CSARLRETQYF.

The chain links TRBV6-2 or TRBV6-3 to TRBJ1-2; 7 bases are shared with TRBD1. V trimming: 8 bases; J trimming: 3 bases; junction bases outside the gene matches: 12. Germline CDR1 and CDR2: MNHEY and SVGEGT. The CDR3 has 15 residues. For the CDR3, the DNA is TGTGCCAGCCGGGGCTTAGGGACAGCAGACTATGGCTACACCTTC. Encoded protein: CASRGLGTADYGYTF.

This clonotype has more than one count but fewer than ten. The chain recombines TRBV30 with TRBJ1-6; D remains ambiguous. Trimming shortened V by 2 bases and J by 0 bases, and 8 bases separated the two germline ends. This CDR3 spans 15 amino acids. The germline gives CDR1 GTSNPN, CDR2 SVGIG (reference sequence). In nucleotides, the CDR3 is TGTGCCTGGAGTCGACCTAGCTCCTATAATTCACCCCTCCACTTT. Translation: CAWSRPSSYNSPLHF.

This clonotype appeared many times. The chain's CDR3 is CASSYNRDQPQHF. For the CDR3, the DNA is TGTGCCAGTAGTTACAACAGGGATCAGCCCCAGCATTTT. The chain joins TRBV19 to TRBJ1-5, with D perhaps matching TRBD1 (6 bases). V was trimmed by 5 bases and J by 5 bases, leaving 10 bases between them. This CDR3 comprises 13 residues. Germline values: CDR1 LNHDA, CDR2 SQIVND (reference sequence).

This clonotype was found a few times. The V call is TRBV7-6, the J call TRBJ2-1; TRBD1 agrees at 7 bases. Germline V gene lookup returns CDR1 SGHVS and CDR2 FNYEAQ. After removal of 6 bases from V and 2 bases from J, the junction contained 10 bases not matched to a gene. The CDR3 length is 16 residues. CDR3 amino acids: CASSPQTGTAYNEQFF. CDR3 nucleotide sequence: TGTGCCAGCAGTCCCCAGACAGGGACCGCCTACAATGAGCAGTTCTTC.

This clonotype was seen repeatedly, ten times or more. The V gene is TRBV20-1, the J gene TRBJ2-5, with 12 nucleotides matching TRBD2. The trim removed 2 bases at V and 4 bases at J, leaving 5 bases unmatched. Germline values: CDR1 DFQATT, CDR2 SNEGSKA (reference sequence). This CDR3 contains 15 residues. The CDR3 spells CSARLAGGPPETQYF. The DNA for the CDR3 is TGCAGTGCTAGACTAGCGGGAGGGCCGCCAGAGACCCAGTACTTC.

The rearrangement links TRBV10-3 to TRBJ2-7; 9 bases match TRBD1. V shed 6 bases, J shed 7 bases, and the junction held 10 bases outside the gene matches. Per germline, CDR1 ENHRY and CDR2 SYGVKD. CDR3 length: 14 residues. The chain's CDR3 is CAISRTGGAEEQYF. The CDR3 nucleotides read TGTGCCATCAGCCGAACAGGGGGCGCAGAGGAGCAGTACTTC.

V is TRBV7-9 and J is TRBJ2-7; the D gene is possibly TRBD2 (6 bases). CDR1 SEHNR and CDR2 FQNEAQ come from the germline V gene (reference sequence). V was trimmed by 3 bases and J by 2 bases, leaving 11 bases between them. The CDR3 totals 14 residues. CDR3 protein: CASSLGRETYEQYF. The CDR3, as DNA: TGTGCCAGCAGCTTGGGGCGGGAAACCTACGAGCAGTACTTC.

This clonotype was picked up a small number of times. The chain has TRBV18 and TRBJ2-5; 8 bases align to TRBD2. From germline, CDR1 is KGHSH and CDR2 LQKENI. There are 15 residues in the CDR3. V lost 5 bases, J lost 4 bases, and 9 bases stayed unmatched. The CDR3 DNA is TGTGCCAGCTCATCAAACAGGGCGGGAGGAGAGACCCAGTACTTC. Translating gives CASSSNRAGGETQYF.

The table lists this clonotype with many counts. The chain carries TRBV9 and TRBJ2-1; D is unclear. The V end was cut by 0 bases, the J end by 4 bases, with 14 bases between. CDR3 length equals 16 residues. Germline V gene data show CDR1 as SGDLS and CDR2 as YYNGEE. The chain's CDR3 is CASSVARLPPYNEQFF. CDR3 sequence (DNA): TGTGCCAGCAGCGTAGCTCGCCTCCCCCCTTACAATGAGCAGTTCTTC.

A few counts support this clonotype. As DNA, the CDR3 is TGCAGTGGTGCTTTTCAAGAGACCCAGTACTTC. This encodes CSGAFQETQYF. The gene calls are TRBV20-1 and TRBJ2-5, with D hard to call. Per the germline V gene, CDR1 is DFQATT and CDR2 is SNEGSKA (reference sequence). V shed 7 bases and J shed 2 bases, with 8 bases lying between them. This CDR3 has 11 residues.

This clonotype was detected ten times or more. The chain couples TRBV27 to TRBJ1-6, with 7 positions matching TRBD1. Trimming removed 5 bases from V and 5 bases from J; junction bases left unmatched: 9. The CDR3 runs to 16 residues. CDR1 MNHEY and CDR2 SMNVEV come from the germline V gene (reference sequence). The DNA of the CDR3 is TGTGCCAGCAGTCTACAGGGGTTCGGTAATAATTCACCCCTCCACTTT. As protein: CASSLQGFGNNSPLHF.

CDR3 in amino acids: CASSLTTTPSGYTF. CDR3 nucleotide sequence: TGTGCCAGCAGCTTAACAACGACACCGTCAGGCTACACCTTC. The chain joins TRBV7-2 to TRBJ1-2; D not certain. CDR1 SGHTA and CDR2 FQGNSA come from the germline V gene. This CDR3 has 14 residues. Trimming removed 2 bases from V and 8 bases from J, with 15 bases in between.

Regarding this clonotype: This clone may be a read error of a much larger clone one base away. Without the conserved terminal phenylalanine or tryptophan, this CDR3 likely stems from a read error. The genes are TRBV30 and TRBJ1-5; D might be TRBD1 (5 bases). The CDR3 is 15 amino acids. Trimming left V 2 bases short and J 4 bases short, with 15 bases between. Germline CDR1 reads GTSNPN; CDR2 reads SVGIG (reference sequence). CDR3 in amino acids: CAWSHGDAPNQPQHS. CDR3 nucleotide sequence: TGTGCCTGGAGTCACGGGGACGCGCCTAATCAGCCCCAGCATTCT.

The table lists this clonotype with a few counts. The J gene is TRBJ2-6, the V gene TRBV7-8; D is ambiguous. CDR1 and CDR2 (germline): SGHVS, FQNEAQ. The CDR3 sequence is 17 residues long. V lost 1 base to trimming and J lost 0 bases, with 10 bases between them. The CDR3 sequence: CASSLVGPSSGANVLTF. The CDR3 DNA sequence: TGTGCCAGCAGCTTAGTCGGACCGAGCTCTGGGGCCAACGTCCTGACTTTC.

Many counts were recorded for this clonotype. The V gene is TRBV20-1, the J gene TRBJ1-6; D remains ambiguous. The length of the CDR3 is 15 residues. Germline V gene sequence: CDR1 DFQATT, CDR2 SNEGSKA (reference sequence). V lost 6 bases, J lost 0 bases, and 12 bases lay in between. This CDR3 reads CSASGWSSYNSPLHF. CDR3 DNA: TGCAGTGCGTCCGGATGGAGCTCCTATAATTCACCCCTCCACTTT.

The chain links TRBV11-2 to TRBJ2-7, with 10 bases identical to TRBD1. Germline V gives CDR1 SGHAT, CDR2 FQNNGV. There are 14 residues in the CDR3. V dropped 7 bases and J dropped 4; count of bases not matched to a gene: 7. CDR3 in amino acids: CASTFRTGGYEQYF. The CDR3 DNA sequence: TGTGCCAGCACTTTTAGGACAGGGGGGTACGAGCAGTACTTC.

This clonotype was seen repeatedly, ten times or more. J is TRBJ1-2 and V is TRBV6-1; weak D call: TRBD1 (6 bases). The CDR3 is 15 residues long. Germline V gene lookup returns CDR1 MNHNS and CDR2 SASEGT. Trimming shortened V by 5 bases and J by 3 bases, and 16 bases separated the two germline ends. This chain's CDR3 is CASSSDWTAYYGYTF. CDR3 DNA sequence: TGTGCCAGCAGTTCAGACTGGACAGCCTACTATGGCTACACCTTC.

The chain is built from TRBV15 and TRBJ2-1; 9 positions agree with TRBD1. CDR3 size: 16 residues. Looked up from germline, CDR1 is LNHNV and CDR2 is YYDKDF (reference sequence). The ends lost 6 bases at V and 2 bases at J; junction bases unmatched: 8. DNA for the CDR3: TGTGCCACCAGAAAGCCGGGACAGGGTCCCTACAATGAGCAGTTCTTC. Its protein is CATRKPGQGPYNEQFF. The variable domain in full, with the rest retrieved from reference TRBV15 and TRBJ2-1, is DAMVIQNPRYQVTQFGKPVTLSCSQTLNHNVMYWYQQKSSQAPKLLFHYYDKDFNNEADTPDNFQSRRPNTSFCFLDIRSPGLGDTAMYLCATRKPGQGPYNEQFFGPGTRLTVL.

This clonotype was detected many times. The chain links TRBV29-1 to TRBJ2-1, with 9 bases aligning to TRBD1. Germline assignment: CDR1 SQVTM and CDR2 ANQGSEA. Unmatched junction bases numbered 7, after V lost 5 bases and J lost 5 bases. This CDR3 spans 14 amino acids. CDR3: CSVLDRGEDNEQFF. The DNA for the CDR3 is TGCAGCGTTTTGGACAGGGGAGAGGACAATGAGCAGTTCTTC.

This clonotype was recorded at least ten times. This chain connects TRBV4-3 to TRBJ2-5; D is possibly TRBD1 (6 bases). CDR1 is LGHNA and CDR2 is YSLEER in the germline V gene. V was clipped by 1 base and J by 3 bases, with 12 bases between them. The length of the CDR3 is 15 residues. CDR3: CASSQGGGREETQYF. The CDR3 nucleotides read TGCGCCAGCAGCCAAGGTGGGGGCAGGGAAGAGACCCAGTACTTC.

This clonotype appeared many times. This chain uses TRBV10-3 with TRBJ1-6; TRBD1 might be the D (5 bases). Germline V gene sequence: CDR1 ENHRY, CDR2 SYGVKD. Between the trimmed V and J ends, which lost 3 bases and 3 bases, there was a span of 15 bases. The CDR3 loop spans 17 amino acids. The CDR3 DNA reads TGTGCCATCAGTGAAAGAGACAGCCTACTCTATAATTCACCCCTCCACTTT. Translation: CAISERDSLLYNSPLHF.